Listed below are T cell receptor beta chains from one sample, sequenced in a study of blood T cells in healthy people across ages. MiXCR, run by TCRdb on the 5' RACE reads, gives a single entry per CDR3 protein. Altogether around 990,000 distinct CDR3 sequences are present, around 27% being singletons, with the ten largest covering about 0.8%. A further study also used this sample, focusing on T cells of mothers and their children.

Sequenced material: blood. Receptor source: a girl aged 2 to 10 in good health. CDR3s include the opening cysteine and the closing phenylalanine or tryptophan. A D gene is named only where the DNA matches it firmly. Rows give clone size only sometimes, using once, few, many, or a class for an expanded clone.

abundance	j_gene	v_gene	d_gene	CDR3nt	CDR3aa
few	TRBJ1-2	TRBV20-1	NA	TGCAGTGCCAGCGGGGGCTATGGCTACACCTTC	CSASGGYGYTF
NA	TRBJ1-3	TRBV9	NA	TGTGCCAGCAGCGTAGAGGGCATGGCTGGAAACACCATATATTTT	CASSVEGMAGNTIYF
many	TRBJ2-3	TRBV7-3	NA	TGTGCCAGCAGCTTATCCGGGGGCACAGATACGCAGTATTTT	CASSLSGGTDTQYF
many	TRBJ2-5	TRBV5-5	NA	TGTGCCAGCAGCTTGGGGGACGTTCAAGAGACCCAGTACTTC	CASSLGDVQETQYF
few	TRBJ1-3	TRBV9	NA	TGTGCCAGCAGCGTGGGTCTCACAGGGTCTTCTGGAAACACCATATATTTT	CASSVGLTGSSGNTIYF
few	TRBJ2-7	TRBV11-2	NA	TGTGCCAGCAGCTTAGGGAGGGGGCTCTACGAGCAGTACTTC	CASSLGRGLYEQYF
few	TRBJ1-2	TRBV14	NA	TGTGCCAGCAGCCAAATAGAGGGAGGCTACACCTTC	CASSQIEGGYTF
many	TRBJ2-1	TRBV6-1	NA	TGTGCCAGCAGCGGCCTGGAGCAGTTCTTC	CASSGLEQFF
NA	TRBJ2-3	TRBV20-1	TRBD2	TGCAGTGCGAGACGCCTAGCGGGACTAACAGATACGCAGTATTTT	CSARRLAGLTDTQYF
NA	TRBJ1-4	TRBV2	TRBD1	TGTGCCAGCACCCCGGACAGGGCGCATGAAAAACTGTTTTTT	CASTPDRAHEKLFF
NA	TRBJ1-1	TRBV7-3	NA	TGTGCCAGCAGGCAAACAGGGAACACTGAAGCTTTCTTT	CASRQTGNTEAFF
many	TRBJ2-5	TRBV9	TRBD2	TGTGCCAGCAGCGTAGATGGTAGCGGGGTCCAAGAGACCCAGTACTTC	CASSVDGSGVQETQYF
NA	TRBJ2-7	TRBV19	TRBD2	TGTGCCACCAGGAGGAGCGGGGAGGGGTACGAGCAGTACTTC	CATRRSGEGYEQYF
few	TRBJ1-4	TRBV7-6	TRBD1	TGTGCCAGCAGCTTAGTGGGGACAGGGGGCGAGCAAAAACTGTTTTTT	CASSLVGTGGEQKLFF
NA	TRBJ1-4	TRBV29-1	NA	TGCAGCGTTTTATCGGGGGCAACTAATGAAAAACTGTTTTTT	CSVLSGATNEKLFF
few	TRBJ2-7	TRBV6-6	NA	TGTGCCAGCAGCGCTCTCGGAGGGCAATCCTACGAGCAGTACTTC	CASSALGGQSYEQYF
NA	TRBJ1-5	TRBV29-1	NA	TGCAGCGTTGTCCCGAACGGGGGGGGCGCGGGAATGGCCCAGCATTTT	CSVVPNGGGAGMAQHF
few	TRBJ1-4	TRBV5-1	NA	TGCGCCAGCAGCTTACGCGTCGAAAACGAAAAACTGTTTTTT	CASSLRVENEKLFF
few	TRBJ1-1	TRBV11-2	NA	TGTGCCAGCAGCCTAGAACGGGGGATTGAAGCTTTCTTT	CASSLERGIEAFF
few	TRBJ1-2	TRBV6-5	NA	TGTGCCAGCAGTTCTCAACAGACTAACTATGGCTACACCTTC	CASSSQQTNYGYTF
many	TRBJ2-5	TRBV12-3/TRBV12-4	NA	TGTGCCAGCAGCCGGACTCAAGAGACCCAGTACTTC	CASSRTQETQYF
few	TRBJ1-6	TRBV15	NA	TGTGCCACCAGCCGGGTGACAGCCTTGATCGAGAATTCACCCCTCCACTTT	CATSRVTALIENSPLHF
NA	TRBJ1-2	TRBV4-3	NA	TGCGCCAGCAGCCAAGCGGGGCCGGACCCTAACTATGGCTACACCTTC	CASSQAGPDPNYGYTF
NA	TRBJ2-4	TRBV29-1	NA	TGCAGCGTTGCTGGGGGAGACAAAAACATTCAGTACTTC	CSVAGGDKNIQYF
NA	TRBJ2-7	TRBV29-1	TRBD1	TGCAGCGTTGCAATGGGACAGTTCTACGAGCAGTACTTC	CSVAMGQFYEQYF
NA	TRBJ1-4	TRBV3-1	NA	TGTGCCAGCAGCCAGGAGGAAGAGGGTGAAAAACTGTTTTTT	CASSQEEEGEKLFF
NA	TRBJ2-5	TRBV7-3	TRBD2	TGTGCCAGCAGCTCCCCTAAGACTAGCGGGGGGGATCTTGCAGACCAGTACTTC	CASSSPKTSGGDLADQYF
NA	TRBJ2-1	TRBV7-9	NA	TGTGCCAGCAGCTATCCTCGGGACTACAATGAGCAGTTCTTC	CASSYPRDYNEQFF
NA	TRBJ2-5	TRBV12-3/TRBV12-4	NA	TGTGCCAGCAGTGAGACGGATGGCGCGGGGACCCAGTACTTC	CASSETDGAGTQYF
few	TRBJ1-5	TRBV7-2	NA	TGTGCCAGCAGCCCCCGAGTGGGCGGGGAGCAGCCCCAGCATTTT	CASSPRVGGEQPQHF
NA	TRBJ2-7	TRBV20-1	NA	TGCAGTGCTCGTTCCCTCGGCCAGAGCTCCTACGAGCAGTACTTC	CSARSLGQSSYEQYF
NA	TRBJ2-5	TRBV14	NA	TGTGCCAGCAGCCAATTGGCGGGTGGATCAGAGACCCAGTACTTC	CASSQLAGGSETQYF
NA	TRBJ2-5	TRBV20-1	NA	TGCAGTGTTGTCCCCGCTTTAAGGGGGGAGACCCAGTACTTC	CSVVPALRGETQYF
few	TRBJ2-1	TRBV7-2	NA	TGTGCCAGCAGCGTTGGACAGAAGAGTAATGAGCAGTTCTTC	CASSVGQKSNEQFF
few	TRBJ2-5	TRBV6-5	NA	TGTGCCAGCAGCCCGTGGCAGGGAGAAGAGACCCAGTACTTC	CASSPWQGEETQYF
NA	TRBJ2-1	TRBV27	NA	TGTGCCAGCGGAGTTCGGGGGGCCTACCATGAGCAGTTCTTC	CASGVRGAYHEQFF
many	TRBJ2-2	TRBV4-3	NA	TGCGCCAGCAGCCAGGTTGTAGACGGGGAGCTGTTTTTT	CASSQVVDGELFF
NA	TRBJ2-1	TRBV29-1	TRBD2	TGCAGCGTTGTGGGGGATCGCGGCGGGAGCTCCCTCTACAATGAGCAGTTCTTC	CSVVGDRGGSSLYNEQFF
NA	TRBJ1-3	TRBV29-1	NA	TGCAGCGTTGCGACGCTTGGAAACACCATATATTTT	CSVATLGNTIYF
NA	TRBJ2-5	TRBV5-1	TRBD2	TGCGCCAGCAGCTCAAGGAGGGGTAGCGGGGAGACCCAGTACTTC	CASSSRRGSGETQYF
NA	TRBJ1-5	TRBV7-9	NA	TGTGCCAGCAGCTTAAGGGCGCAGCCCCAGCATTTT	CASSLRAQPQHF
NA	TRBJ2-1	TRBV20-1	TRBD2	TGCAGTGCTCTCCAGACTAGCAGATTAAATGAGCAGTTCTTC	CSALQTSRLNEQFF
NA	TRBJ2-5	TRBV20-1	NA	TGCAGTGCTAGTTGGGCCGTAGCGGCCCTACAGGGAGAGACCCAGTACTTC	CSASWAVAALQGETQYF
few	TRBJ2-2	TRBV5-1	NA	TGCGCCAGCAGCGAACAGTTGACCTCGAACACCGGGGAGCTGTTTTTT	CASSEQLTSNTGELFF
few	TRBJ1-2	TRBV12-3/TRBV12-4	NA	TGTGCCAGCAACGAAGGACCAACCTATGGCTACACCTTC	CASNEGPTYGYTF
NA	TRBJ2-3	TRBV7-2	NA	TGTGCCAGCAGCTTAATAACTAGGGATACGCAGTATTTT	CASSLITRDTQYF
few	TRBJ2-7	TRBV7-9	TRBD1	TGTGCCAGCAGCCTGGGACAGGGGAGCAACGAGCAGTACTTC	CASSLGQGSNEQYF
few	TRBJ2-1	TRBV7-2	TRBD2	TGTGCCAGCAGGGGACTAGCGGAGAATGAGCAGTTCTTC	CASRGLAENEQFF
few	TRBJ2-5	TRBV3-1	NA	TGTGCCAGCAGCCAGGGGTGGCCAGAGACCCAGTACTTC	CASSQGWPETQYF
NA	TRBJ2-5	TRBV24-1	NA	TGTGCCACCAGTCACCGGCTAAACCAAGAGACCCAGTACTTC	CATSHRLNQETQYF
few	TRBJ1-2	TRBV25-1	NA	TGTGCCAGCAGTGGGGACGGCGGAGCTAACTATGGCTACACCTTC	CASSGDGGANYGYTF